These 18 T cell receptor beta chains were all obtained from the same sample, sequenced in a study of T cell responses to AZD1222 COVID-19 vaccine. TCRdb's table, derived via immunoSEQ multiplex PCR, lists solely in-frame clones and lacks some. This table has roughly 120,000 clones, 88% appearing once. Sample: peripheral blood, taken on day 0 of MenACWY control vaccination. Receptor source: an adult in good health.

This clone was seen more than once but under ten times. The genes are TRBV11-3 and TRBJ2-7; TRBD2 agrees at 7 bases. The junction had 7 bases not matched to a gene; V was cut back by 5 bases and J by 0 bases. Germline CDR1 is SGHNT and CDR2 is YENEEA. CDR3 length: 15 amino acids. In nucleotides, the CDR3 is TGTGCCAGCAGCCGCGGCAGCGGGGCCTCCTACGAGCAGTACTTC. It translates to CASSRGSGASYEQYF.

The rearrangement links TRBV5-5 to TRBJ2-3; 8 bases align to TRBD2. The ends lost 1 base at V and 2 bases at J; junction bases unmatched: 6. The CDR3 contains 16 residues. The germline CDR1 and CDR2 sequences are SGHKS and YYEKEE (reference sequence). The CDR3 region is CASSLKVGRATDTQYF. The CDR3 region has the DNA TGTGCCAGCAGCTTGAAAGTCGGGAGGGCCACAGATACGCAGTATTTT. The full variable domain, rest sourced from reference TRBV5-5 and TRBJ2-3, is DAGVTQSPTHLIKTRGQQVTLRCSPISGHKSVSWYQQVLGQGPQFIFQYYEKEERGRGNFPDRFSARQFPNYSSELNVNALLLGDSALYLCASSLKVGRATDTQYFGPGTRLTVL.

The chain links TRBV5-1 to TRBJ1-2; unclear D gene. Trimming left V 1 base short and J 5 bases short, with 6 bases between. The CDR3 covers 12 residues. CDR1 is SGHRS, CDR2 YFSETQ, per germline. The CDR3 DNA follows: TGCGCCAGCAGCTTGCCCAAGTATGGCTACACCTTC. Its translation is CASSLPKYGYTF.

CDR3 sequence reads: CASSPTRKPYEQYF. CDR3 nucleotide sequence: TGTGCCAGCAGCCCTACTAGAAAACCCTACGAGCAGTACTTC. V usage is TRBV7-9 and J usage is TRBJ2-7, with a possible D match to TRBD2 (5 bases). Per the germline V gene, CDR1 is SEHNR and CDR2 is FQNEAQ (reference sequence). The CDR3 covers 14 residues. The V end lost 5 bases, the J end lost 2 bases, and 13 bases lay between the germline ends. The full variable domain, with the rest looked up from reference TRBV7-9 and TRBJ2-7, is DTGVSQNPRHKITKRGQNVTFRCDPISEHNRLYWYRQTLGQGPEFLTYFQNEAQLEKSRLLSDRFSAERPKGSFSTLEIQRTEQGDSAMYLCASSPTRKPYEQYFGPGTRLTVT.

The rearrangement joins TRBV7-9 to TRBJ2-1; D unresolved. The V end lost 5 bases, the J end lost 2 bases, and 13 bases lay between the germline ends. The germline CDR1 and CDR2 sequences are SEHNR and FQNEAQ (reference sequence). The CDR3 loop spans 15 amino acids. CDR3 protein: CASSPLTTPYNEQFF. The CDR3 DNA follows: TGTGCCAGCAGCCCCCTAACGACTCCCTACAATGAGCAGTTCTTC.

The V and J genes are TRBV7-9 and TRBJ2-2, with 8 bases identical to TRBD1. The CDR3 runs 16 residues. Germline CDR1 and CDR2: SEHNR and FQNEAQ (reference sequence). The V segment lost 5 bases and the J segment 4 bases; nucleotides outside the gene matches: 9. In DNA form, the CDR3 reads TGTGCCAGCAGCCGCTGGCAGGGGGCAGGCACCGGGGAGCTGTTTTTT. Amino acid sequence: CASSRWQGAGTGELFF.

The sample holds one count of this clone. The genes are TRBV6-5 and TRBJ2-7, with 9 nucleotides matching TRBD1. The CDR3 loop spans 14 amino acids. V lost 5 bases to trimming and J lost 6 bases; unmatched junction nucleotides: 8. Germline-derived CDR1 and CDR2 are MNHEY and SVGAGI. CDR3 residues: CASSPGTGLSEQYF. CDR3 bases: TGTGCCAGCAGTCCCGGGACAGGGCTTTCCGAGCAGTACTTC.

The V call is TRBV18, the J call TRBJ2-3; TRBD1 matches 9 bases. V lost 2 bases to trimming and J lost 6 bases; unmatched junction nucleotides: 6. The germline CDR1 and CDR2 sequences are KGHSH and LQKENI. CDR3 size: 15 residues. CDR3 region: CASSPVTGGWDTQYF. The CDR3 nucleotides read TGTGCCAGCTCACCAGTAACAGGGGGCTGGGATACGCAGTATTTT.

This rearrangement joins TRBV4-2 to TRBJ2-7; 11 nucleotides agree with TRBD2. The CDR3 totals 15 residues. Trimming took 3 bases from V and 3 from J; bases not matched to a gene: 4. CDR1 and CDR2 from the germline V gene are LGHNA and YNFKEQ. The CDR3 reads CASSQPLAGGYEQYF. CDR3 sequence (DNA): TGTGCCAGCAGCCAGCCCCTAGCGGGGGGCTACGAGCAGTACTTC.

In nucleotides, the CDR3 is TGTGCCAGCAGTAGCGGGATGGGGATCTACGAGCAGTACTTC. The encoded protein is CASSSGMGIYEQYF. This sequence joins TRBV28 and TRBJ2-7; TRBD2 aligns across 7 bases. Unmatched junction bases numbered 7, after V lost 5 bases and J lost 3 bases. The CDR3 runs 14 residues. Germline values: CDR1 MDHEN, CDR2 SYDVKM.

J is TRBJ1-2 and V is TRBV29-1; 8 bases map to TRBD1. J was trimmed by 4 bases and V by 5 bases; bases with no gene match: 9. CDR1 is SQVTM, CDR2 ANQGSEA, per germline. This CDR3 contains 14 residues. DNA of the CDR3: TGCAGCGTTCCTCCAGGACAGGGACCCTATGGCTACACCTTC. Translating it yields CSVPPGQGPYGYTF.

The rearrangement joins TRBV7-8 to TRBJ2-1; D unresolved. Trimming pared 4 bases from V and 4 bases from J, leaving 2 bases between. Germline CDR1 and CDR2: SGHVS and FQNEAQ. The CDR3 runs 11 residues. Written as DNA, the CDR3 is TGTGCCAGCAGCTATTACAATGAGCAGTTCTTC. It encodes CASSYYNEQFF.

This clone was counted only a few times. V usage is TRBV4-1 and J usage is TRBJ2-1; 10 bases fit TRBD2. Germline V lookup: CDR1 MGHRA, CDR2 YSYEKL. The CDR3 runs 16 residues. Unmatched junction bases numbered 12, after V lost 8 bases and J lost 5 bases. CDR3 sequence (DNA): TGCGCCAGCGGGTTGCCTGGGACTAGCGCTAACAATGAGCAGTTCTTC. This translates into CASGLPGTSANNEQFF.

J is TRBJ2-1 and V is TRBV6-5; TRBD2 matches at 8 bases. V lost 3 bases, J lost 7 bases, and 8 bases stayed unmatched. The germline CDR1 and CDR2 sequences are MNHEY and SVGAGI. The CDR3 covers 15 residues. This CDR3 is CASSYAAGGLNEQFF. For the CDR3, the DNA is TGTGCCAGCAGTTATGCGGCGGGAGGACTGAATGAGCAGTTCTTC.

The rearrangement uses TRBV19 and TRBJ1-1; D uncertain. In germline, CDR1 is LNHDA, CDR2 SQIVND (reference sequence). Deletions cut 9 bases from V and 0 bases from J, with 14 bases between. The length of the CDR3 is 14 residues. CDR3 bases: TGTGCCAGCTCGACAAAAGCTCTGAACACTGAAGCTTTCTTT. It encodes CASSTKALNTEAFF.

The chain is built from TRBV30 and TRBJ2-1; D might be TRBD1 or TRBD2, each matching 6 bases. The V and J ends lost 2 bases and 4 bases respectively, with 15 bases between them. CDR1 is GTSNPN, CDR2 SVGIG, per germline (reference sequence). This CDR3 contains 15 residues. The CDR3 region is CAWSSLGGGYNEQFF. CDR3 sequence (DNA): TGTGCCTGGAGTAGCCTAGGAGGGGGGTACAATGAGCAGTTCTTC.

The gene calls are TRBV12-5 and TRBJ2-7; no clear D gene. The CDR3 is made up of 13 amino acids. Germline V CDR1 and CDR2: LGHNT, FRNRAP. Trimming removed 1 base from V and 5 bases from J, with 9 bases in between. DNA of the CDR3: TGTGCTAGTGGTTTGGGACCCCTAGACGAGCAGTACTTC. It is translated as CASGLGPLDEQYF.

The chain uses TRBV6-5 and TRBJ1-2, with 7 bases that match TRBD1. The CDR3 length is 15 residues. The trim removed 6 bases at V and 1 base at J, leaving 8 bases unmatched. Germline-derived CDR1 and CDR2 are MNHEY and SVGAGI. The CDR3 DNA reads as TGTGCCAGCAGGCTGGGGACAGCCCTTAACTATGGCTACACCTTC. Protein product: CASRLGTALNYGYTF.